This T cell receptor (beta chain) emerged from a study of cytomegalovirus exposure and HLA in healthy donors (dated by TCRdb to about 2017). Study-wide context: An earlier analysis of roughly 570 of the donors reported 250 to 300 Gb of sequence data and 117 million unique TCR beta sequences obtained from 180 million or so T cells. Approximately 300 gigabases of sequencing data and tens of millions of unique TCR sequences were included in an early release covering over 600 HLA-typed donors. Of the 300 to 450 genotyped donors, 75% to 85% were placed in the genetic ancestry cluster associated with self-reported Caucasian donors. The study was designed to test whether signatures of past pathogen exposure could be identified by cataloging public T cell receptors. The study profiled the T cell repertoires of about 720 subjects by immunosequencing and related them to cytomegalovirus serostatus. A separate validation cohort of some 130 different subjects was used in addition to the roughly 700-subject first cohort. To predict cytomegalovirus infection status, the study brought together high-throughput TCR immunosequencing, statistical association of individual TCRs with disease status, and machine learning. To study patterns of TCR occurrence, a later analysis re-analyzed previously published TCR beta repertoires from 600 to 750 donors and added high-resolution HLA genotyping. Rather than using new phenotypic data, the later analysis identified candidate immune exposures from TCR beta sequences and from how often those sequences occurred across donors. An earlier analysis of roughly 580 of the donors used high-throughput TCR beta sequencing to judge whether each TCR beta V gene segment behaved as functional or pseudogenic. Donor age, sex, ethnicity and CMV serostatus were collected together with the repertoire data. A later genetic analysis took genome-wide SNP genotypes for about three fifths of the roughly 670 donors and used that subset as a discovery cohort. All discovery cohort repertoires had been generated on a single sequencing platform. HLA typing included class I and class II loci at four-digit resolution. Typing coverage varied by locus: roughly 620-640 donors for A, B, C, DRB1 and DQB1; some 520 for DQA1; about 570 for DPA1; approximately 450 for DPB1. Several DR-DQ haplotypes were treated as single units for association and clustering because of strong linkage in the cohort. Among some 400 genotyped donors of the cohort, an average of approximately 240,000 unique TCR beta nucleotide sequences was sequenced per donor, of which about 19% were non-productive.

With respect to this clone: Its antigen is unknown.

Overall study outcomes, separate from this receptor: This cohort had only TCR beta chains sequenced, and the lack of alpha or paired-chain data limited which features could be detected. Because the 87-base-pair reads could not distinguish some IMGT-functional V segments, including TRBV6-2 and TRBV6-3, those segments were excluded. Three of the identified cytomegalovirus-associated TCR beta chains were confirmed in vitro to be specific for cytomegalovirus antigens. A further reported finding was that TCR beta sequences accurately predicted the HLA-A and HLA-B alleles for most subjects in the first cohort. Broadly in line with IMGT annotations, most TCR beta V segments showed up in productive rearrangements about 87% or about 30% of the time in an earlier analysis of under 700 of the donors. In a later analysis, the rate of TCR association differed among HLA loci, with DRB1 alleles having the most associated TCRs and HLA-C alleles having the fewest. According to the authors, the approach could potentially be generalized to other disease states and immunological phenotypes. Across donors, most TCR sequences were observed very rarely, whereas some public TCRs were present in many individuals. The classifier was reported to diagnose cytomegalovirus status with high specificity and sensitivity in both the original cohort and the validation cohort. An association between a missense DCLRE1C variant and V-gene and J-gene trimming of TCR beta chains was found in a later genetic analysis and replicated in an independent cohort. Compared with the approximately 710-donor mean, donors in an Asian-associated ancestry cluster had fewer N-insertions in productive TCRs, according to a later genetic analysis. Assigning TCR associations to individual alleles was difficult when HLA alleles, especially DR and DQ, strongly co-occurred. The earlier analysis of about 600 of the donors excluded some 16 rarely observed V segments, including chromosome 9 orphons, because counts were too low. A later analysis found that most CMV-associated TCR beta chains appeared HLA-restricted, with HLA associations seemingly driven largely by CMV exposure. A total of 164 TCR beta chains were listed by the study as associated with cytomegalovirus. A cluster of highly shared sequence variants was judged likely to be a technical artifact of the sequencing pipeline. A later analysis associated 15,000 to 20,000 TCR beta sequences with specific HLA alleles at a false discovery rate of 0.05. Because HLA typing was unavailable for some donors at each locus, only the typed subset was used in association tests. A later analysis found that HLA-associated TCR beta chains were more clonally expanded and had lower generation probabilities than equally common non-associated chains. For the cohort, immune exposure information was limited to CMV serostatus. Correlated functional status among segregating V segments might reflect linkage disequilibrium, but an unknown experimental factor could not be ruled out. Presence/absence analyses assumed roughly uniform sequencing depth across donors, an assumption that may not hold. According to a later analysis, parvovirus B19, influenza, CMV and Epstein-Barr virus appeared linked to several top co-occurrence clusters.

V lost 6 bases and J lost 10 bases; the stretch between them is 16 bases long. The CDR3 contains 13 residues, cysteine and phenylalanine counted. Just CDR3 DNA is preserved here, 39 bases in frame from base 1. CDR1 and CDR2 are drawn from the germline V gene: MNHEY, SVGAGI. Library preparation was by the immunoSEQ multiplex PCR assay. The multiplex PCR relied on a mix of 60 forward primers for TCR Vbeta segments and 13 reverse primers for TCR Jbeta segments. Amplification of the CDR3 region of rearranged TCR beta genes was performed with a multiplex PCR assay on genomic DNA. The Illumina HiSeq System was used to sequence the amplified TCR beta libraries as 87-base-pair reads. The paper's processing steps were these. Across the 500 to 700 repertoires, a later analysis counted around 80 million unique TCR beta chains, 9.5 million to 12 million of which were shared by at least two donors. A nearest-neighbor algorithm error-corrected the raw reads and collapsed the reads into unique sequences, merging closely related sequences to remove PCR and sequencing errors. V, D and J gene segments were assigned by aligning CDR3 sequences to IMGT reference sequences. For a sequence to be retained, at least a six-nucleotide match to both a V gene segment and a J gene segment was required. Rearrangements were called productive when the CDR3 lacked stop codons and stayed in frame with V and J; all others were non-productive. Following IMGT convention, CDR3 was defined as the stretch from the second conserved V-encoded cysteine up to the conserved J-encoded phenylalanine. In an earlier analysis of around 540 of the donors, sequences lacking an unambiguous match to a single V gene segment were excluded. In an earlier analysis of 587 of the donors, a V segment was called functional when productive rearrangements were above 56.7%, and segregating when the standard deviation between donors exceeded 5%. A statistical classification framework was built for diagnosing cytomegalovirus status from the catalog of TCR beta chain sequences. In a later analysis, TCR nucleotide sequences were compared against IMGT/GENE-DB human TR gene sequences so that V and J genes could be assigned. In a later analysis, CDR3 sequences and most-parsimonious VDJ recombination scenarios were assigned using the TCRdist pipeline. In a later analysis, each TCR beta chain was defined by its CDR3 amino acid sequence together with its V-gene family, and reads lacking a unique V-gene family were excluded. A later analysis removed 592 highly shared, low-generation-probability nucleotide sequences to deal with suspected cross-contamination and a sequencing artifact. In a later analysis, a clonal expansion index for each public chain was calculated from normalized within-repertoire ranks of inferred template counts. In a later analysis, generation probabilities were computed with a VDJ recombination model fitted to out-of-frame rearrangements, and the resulting probabilities were checked against IGoR. A later analysis scored TCR-TCR, TCR-HLA and TCR-CMV co-occurrence with hypergeometric tests, applying a repertoire-size bias correction to TCR pairs. A later analysis estimated false discovery rates by permuting HLA or CMV assignments 20 times. In a later analysis, co-occurring TCRs were grouped using DBSCAN, and TCRdist sequence similarity was added for clustering within HLA-allele-positive subsets. Co-occurrence clustering excluded repertoires with fewer than 30,000 or more than 120,000 public chains, plus five with anomalous nucleotide sharing. TCRdb took this table from immuneACCESS and kept in-frame rearrangements with V and J called. Such tables lack part of the clones; where checked against another copy, unresolved V genes explain under half of the gap, and the rest is unexplained. From that table come the V and J calls and clone size; the DNA was used to work out D and trimming. The table kept for this sample lists about 74,000 clones. The top ten clonotypes cover around 7.5% of the sample.

The cohort consisted of approximately 670 healthy bone marrow donors. At the time of sampling, all cohort members were nominally healthy, though unrecorded immune exposures were likely present. The donor was CMV seropositive and was included in the group of around 300 seropositive cohort members. A peripheral blood sample was collected from each donor, and TCR beta sequencing was performed on peripheral blood mononuclear cells. The Qiagen DNeasy Blood Extraction Kit was used to extract genomic DNA from the blood cell samples. The specimen was PBMCs. Recombination linked TRBV6-5 to TRBJ2-1; D gene: possibly TRBD1, on 6 matching bases. This TCR derives from a female donor in good health and CMV-seropositive. The DNA sequence reads TGTGCCAGCAGACCGACAGGACTGAGCGAGCAGTTCTTC. Protein translation: CASRPTGLSEQFF.